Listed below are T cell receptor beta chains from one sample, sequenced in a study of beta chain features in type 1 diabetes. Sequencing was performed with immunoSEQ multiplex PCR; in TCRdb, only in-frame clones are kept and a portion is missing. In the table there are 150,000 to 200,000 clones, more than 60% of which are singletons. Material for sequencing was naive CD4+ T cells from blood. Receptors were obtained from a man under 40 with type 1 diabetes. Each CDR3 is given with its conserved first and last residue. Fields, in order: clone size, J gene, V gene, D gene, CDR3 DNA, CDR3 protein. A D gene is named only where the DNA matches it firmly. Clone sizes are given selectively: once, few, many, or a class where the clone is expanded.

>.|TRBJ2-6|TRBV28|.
TGTGCCAGCAGTTTCTACCGGGGCACCCCCTCTGGGGCCAACGTCCTGACTTTC
CASSFYRGTPSGANVLTF
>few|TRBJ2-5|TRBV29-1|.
TGCAGCGTTTACCCACGGTGGGGAGAGACCCAGTACTTC
CSVYPRWGETQYF
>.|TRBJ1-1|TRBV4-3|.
TGCGCCAGCAGCCAAGAGTTTGGCGGGAACACTGAAGCTTTCTTT
CASSQEFGGNTEAFF
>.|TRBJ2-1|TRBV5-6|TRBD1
TGTGCCAGCAGCATGTACCGGGACAGGGAGAGCAATGAGCAGTTCTTC
CASSMYRDRESNEQFF
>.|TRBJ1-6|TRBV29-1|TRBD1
TGCAGCGTCCGGGACAGTAATTCACCCCTCCACTTT
CSVRDSNSPLHF
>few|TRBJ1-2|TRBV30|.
TGTGCCTGGAGTGTTTGGACCCATAAGGCGGGCTACACCTTC
CAWSVWTHKAGYTF
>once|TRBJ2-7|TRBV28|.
TGTGCCAGCAGTTCCCCCTACGAGCAGTACTTC
CASSSPYEQYF
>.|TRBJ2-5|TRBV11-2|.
TGTGCCAGCAGCCCTGGGGAGACCCAGTACTTC
CASSPGETQYF
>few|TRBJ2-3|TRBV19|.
TGTGCCAGTAGTATAGAGGCCGCTAGGACAGATACGCAGTATTTT
CASSIEAARTDTQYF
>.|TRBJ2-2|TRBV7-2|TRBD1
TGTGCCAGCAGCTTTGGGACAGCACACACCGGGGAGCTGTTTTTT
CASSFGTAHTGELFF
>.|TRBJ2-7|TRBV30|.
TGTGCCTGGGGATCCTCCTACGAGCAGTACTTC
CAWGSSYEQYF
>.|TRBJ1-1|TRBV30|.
TGTGCCTGGAGTGTAGGAGGGCCGGCCACTGAAGCTTTCTTT
CAWSVGGPATEAFF
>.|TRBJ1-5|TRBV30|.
TGTGCCTGGAGTAATCACCCGCCGAGCAATCAGCCCCAGCATTTT
CAWSNHPPSNQPQHF
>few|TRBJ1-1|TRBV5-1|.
TGCGCCAGCAGCTTGGGAGTGAACACTGAAGCTTTCTTT
CASSLGVNTEAFF
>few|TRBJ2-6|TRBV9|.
TGTGCCAGCAGCGTAGTAGCATATACCTCTGGGGCCAACGTCCTGACTTTC
CASSVVAYTSGANVLTF
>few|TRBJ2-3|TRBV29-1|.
TGCAGCGTTGTAAGTGGCACAGATACGCAGTATTTT
CSVVSGTDTQYF
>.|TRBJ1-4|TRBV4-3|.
TGCGCCAGCAGCCGCAAGCAGGCAACTAATGAAAAACTGTTTTTT
CASSRKQATNEKLFF
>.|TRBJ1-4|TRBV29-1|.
TGCAGCGTTAGACTTGGTCCGGAAAAACTGTTTTTT
CSVRLGPEKLFF
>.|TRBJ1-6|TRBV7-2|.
TGTGCCAGCAGCGTGGAGCCCCCACCCCTCCACTTT
CASSVEPPPLHF
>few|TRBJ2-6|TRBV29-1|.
TGCAGCGTTGACTTAGGGGGGGCCAACGTCCTGACTTTC
CSVDLGGANVLTF
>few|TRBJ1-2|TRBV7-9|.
TGTGCCAGCAGCACAGAACCCTATGGCTACACCTTC
CASSTEPYGYTF
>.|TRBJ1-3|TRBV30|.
TGTGCCTGGCAAACGGCAAACACCATATATTTT
CAWQTANTIYF
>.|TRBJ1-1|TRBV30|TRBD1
TGTGCCTGTACCGGGACAGGGAACACTGAAGCTTTCTTT
CACTGTGNTEAFF
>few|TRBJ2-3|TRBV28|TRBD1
TGTGCCAGCACCCAACAGGGGGCTAGCACAGATACGCAGTATTTT
CASTQQGASTDTQYF
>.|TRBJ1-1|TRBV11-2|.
TGTGCCAGCAGCTTAGGGGGAGATGAAGCTTTCTTT
CASSLGGDEAFF
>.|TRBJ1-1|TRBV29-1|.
TGCAGCGCCGGGCAGGGGTCTGAAGCTTTCTTT
CSAGQGSEAFF
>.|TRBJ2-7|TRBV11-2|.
TGTGCCAGCAGCTTAGTGAGGGACGTATACGAGCAGTACTTC
CASSLVRDVYEQYF
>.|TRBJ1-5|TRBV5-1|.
TGCGCCAGCAGCCGGGACGGCCAGAATCAGCCCCAGCATTTT
CASSRDGQNQPQHF
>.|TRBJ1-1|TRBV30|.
TGTGCCTCTTCTCTTCAGGGAAACACTGAAGCTTTCTTT
CASSLQGNTEAFF
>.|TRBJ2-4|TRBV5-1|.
TGCGCCAGCAGCCTGGGATTAGCCAAAAACATTCAGTACTTC
CASSLGLAKNIQYF
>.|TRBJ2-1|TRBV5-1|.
TGCGCCAGCAGCTTGTCCAATGAGCAGTTCTTC
CASSLSNEQFF
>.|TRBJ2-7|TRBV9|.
TGTGCCAGCAGCGCTGGGGGGAGCCTCGCGGAGCAGTACTTC
CASSAGGSLAEQYF
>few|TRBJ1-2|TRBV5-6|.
TGTGCCAGCAGCTGGCTCAGGGGAAGTGGCTACACCTTC
CASSWLRGSGYTF
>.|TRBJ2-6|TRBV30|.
TGTGCCATAAACACTGGGGCGGTAAGGGCCAACGTCCTGACTTTC
CAINTGAVRANVLTF
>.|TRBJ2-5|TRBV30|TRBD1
TGTGCCTGGAGTTACGAGACAGGGTGGCAAGAGACCCAGTACTTC
CAWSYETGWQETQYF
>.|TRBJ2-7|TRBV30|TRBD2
TGTGCCTGGAGCCGGGGACTAGCGGGGGATAACGAGCAGTACTTC
CAWSRGLAGDNEQYF
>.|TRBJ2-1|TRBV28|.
TGTGCCAGCAGTTCCACCTACAATGAGCAGTTCTTC
CASSSTYNEQFF
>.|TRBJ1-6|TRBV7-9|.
TGTGCCAGCAGCTTAGCGGGAGAAAATTCACCCCTCCACTTT
CASSLAGENSPLHF
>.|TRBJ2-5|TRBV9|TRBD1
TGTGCCAGCAGCGTCGGACAGGGCGGGGAGACCCAGTACTTC
CASSVGQGGETQYF